This paragraph reports one T cell receptor (beta chain). The antigen remains undetermined. This entry is derived from a study of T cells in pancreatic ductal adenocarcinoma. This CDR3 has 16 residues. The germline V gene has CDR1 SGHTA and CDR2 FQGNSA. J gave up 2 bases and V 5 bases, and 9 bases lay outside the gene matches. TCRdb's table, derived via immunoSEQ multiplex PCR, lists solely in-frame clones and lacks some. This table has approximately 97,000 clones, 90% to 95% appearing once. The selected patients with pancreatic ductal adenocarcinoma had surgery but no neoadjuvant therapy. Broader study findings: Comparisons of tumor and blood clonality may show falsely lower tumor diversity. Blood clonality (around 0.066) did not differ significantly from tumor (about 0.12). Compared with tumor, blood showed more total productive templates and around 8-fold more clonotypes.

This chain joins TRBV7-2 and TRBJ2-7; 10 bases are shared with TRBD2. The origin of this receptor is a human donor with pancreatic ductal adenocarcinoma. The sequenced sample consisted of PBMCs. The CDR3 coding sequence is TGTGCCAGCAGCGCTGGAACTAGCGGGGCACCCTACGAGCAGTACTTC. Its protein is CASSAGTSGAPYEQYF.